What follows are 19 T cell receptor beta chains derived from one specimen sequenced in a study of cytotoxic CD8 clonotypes in ibrutinib-treated CLL. TCRdb's table, derived via immunoSEQ multiplex PCR, lists solely in-frame clones and lacks some. The profile shows 200,000 to 250,000 clones, 75% to 80% of them singletons. The specimen was PBMCs, collected after 12 months of ibrutinib treatment. The source of these receptors is a human donor with chronic lymphocytic leukemia.

The V and J genes are TRBV25-1 and TRBJ1-1; the match to TRBD1 covers 8 bases. The J segment lost 3 bases and the V segment lost 1 base, leaving 7 bases of the junction unmatched. Germline V lookup: CDR1 MGHDK, CDR2 SYGVNS. This CDR3 has 16 residues. The CDR3 spells CASSELGGQGHTEAFF. In DNA, the CDR3 is TGTGCCAGCAGTGAATTGGGCGGACAGGGCCACACTGAAGCTTTCTTT.

J is TRBJ2-2 and V is TRBV5-6; 8 nucleotides agree with TRBD2. This CDR3 is 17 amino acids long. Trimming removed 0 bases from V and 3 bases from J; junction bases left unmatched: 7. The germline V gene encodes CDR1 SGHDT and CDR2 YYEEEE. The CDR3 protein is CASSLDHGGDHTGELFF. Written as DNA, the CDR3 is TGTGCCAGCAGCTTGGATCACGGGGGGGATCACACCGGGGAGCTGTTTTTT.

The rearrangement joins TRBV13 to TRBJ2-3; D might be TRBD2 (5 bases). The germline V gene has CDR1 PRHDT and CDR2 FYEKMQ (reference sequence). With 3 bases removed from V and 1 base from J, the gap between germline ends came to 14 bases. This CDR3 region has 16 residues. CDR3 in DNA: TGTGCCAGCAGCTTGCCGACGGTGGGAGGCACAGATACGCAGTATTTT. As protein: CASSLPTVGGTDTQYF.

This chain connects TRBV27 to TRBJ2-1; TRBD2 matches at 10 bases. The junction had 7 bases not matched to a gene; V was cut back by 6 bases and J by 8 bases. CDR1 and CDR2 (germline): MNHEY, SMNVEV (reference sequence). There are 14 residues in the CDR3. CDR3 in DNA: TGTGCCAGCAGACGGACTAGCGGCTTCGATGAGCAGTTCTTC. Translation: CASRRTSGFDEQFF.

The chain joins TRBV6-6 to TRBJ1-2; TRBD1 aligns across 7 bases. V lost 6 bases and J lost 5; bases outside the gene matches: 12. CDR1 MNHNY and CDR2 SVGAGI come from the germline V gene (reference sequence). The CDR3 has 15 residues. The CDR3 DNA sequence: TGTGCCAGCAGAATCCTACAGGGGACTTCTTATGGCTACACCTTC. This codes for CASRILQGTSYGYTF.

The CDR3 DNA reads as TGTGCCAGCAGTTTATGGGGGGGCGTCGCCTACGAGCAGTACTTC. It translates to CASSLWGGVAYEQYF. V gene TRBV28 combines with J gene TRBJ2-7; D may correspond to TRBD1 or TRBD2 (6 bases each). The germline gives CDR1 MDHEN, CDR2 SYDVKM. V was clipped by 0 bases and J by 2 bases, with 11 bases between them. This CDR3 has 15 residues. The full variable domain, with the rest looked up from reference TRBV28 and TRBJ2-7, is DVKVTQSSRYLVKRTGEKVFLECVQDMDHENMFWYRQDPGLGLRLIYFSYDVKMKEKGDIPEGYSVSREKKERFSLILESASTNQTSMYLCASSLWGGVAYEQYFGPGTRLTVT.

The rearrangement links TRBV12-5 to TRBJ1-1; D is undetermined. The V end was cut by 8 bases, the J end by 2 bases, with 18 bases between. This CDR3 spans 15 amino acids. The germline CDR1 and CDR2 sequences are LGHNT and FRNRAP. The CDR3 sequence: CASQYGRYSNTEAFF. DNA for the CDR3: TGTGCTAGTCAATACGGCCGATACAGCAACACTGAAGCTTTCTTT.

The chain joins TRBV9 to TRBJ2-5; 7 bases fit TRBD2. Unmatched junction bases numbered 5, after V lost 2 bases and J lost 1 base. Germline CDR1 is SGDLS and CDR2 is YYNGEE. The CDR3 contains 15 residues. The CDR3 reads CASSVVSGPQETQYF. CDR3 coding DNA: TGTGCCAGCAGCGTGGTTAGCGGGCCCCAAGAGACCCAGTACTTC. The full variable domain, completed using reference TRBV9 and TRBJ2-5, is DSGVTQTPKHLITATGQRVTLRCSPRSGDLSVYWYQQSLDQGLQFLIQYYNGEERAKGNILERFSAQQFPDLHSELNLSSLELGDSALYFCASSVVSGPQETQYFGPGTRLLVL.

The V gene is TRBV10-2, the J gene TRBJ1-1; D gene unclear. The CDR3 is 14 residues long. Trimming shortened V by 6 bases and J by 1 base, and 12 bases separated the two germline ends. The germline V gene has CDR1 WSHSY and CDR2 SAAADI. CDR3 sequence reads: CASRASHGNTEAFF. The CDR3 bases are TGCGCCAGCAGAGCGAGCCACGGGAACACTGAAGCTTTCTTT.

CDR3 DNA: TGTGCCAGCAGCCTAGGGACGGCACAAGAGACCCAGTACTTC. Protein sequence: CASSLGTAQETQYF. The chain is built from TRBV5-4 and TRBJ2-5, with D possibly called TRBD1 or TRBD2 (5 bases each). The CDR3 sequence is 14 residues long. In germline, CDR1 is SGHNT, CDR2 YYREEE (reference sequence). The V end lost 4 bases, the J end lost 2 bases, and 12 bases lay between the germline ends.

The chain combines TRBV2 with TRBJ2-1; D may be TRBD1 or TRBD2 (5 bases each). This CDR3 contains 12 residues. The V and J ends lost 7 bases and 10 bases respectively, with 14 bases between them. Germline CDR1 is SNHLY and CDR2 is FYNNEI. CDR3 sequence: CASTGTTGEQFF. CDR3 DNA sequence: TGTGCCAGCACTGGGACGACCGGGGAGCAGTTCTTC.

The chain is built from TRBV28 and TRBJ2-3; no clear D. The germline CDR1 and CDR2 sequences are MDHEN and SYDVKM. V lost 6 bases and J 7 bases, leaving 14 bases between the germline ends. This CDR3 spans 13 amino acids. The DNA for the CDR3 is TGTGCCAGCAGCAAGAGACGGCCAAATACGCAGTATTTT. It is translated as CASSKRRPNTQYF. The full variable domain, its missing parts supplied by reference TRBV28 and TRBJ2-3, is DVKVTQSSRYLVKRTGEKVFLECVQDMDHENMFWYRQDPGLGLRLIYFSYDVKMKEKGDIPEGYSVSREKKERFSLILESASTNQTSMYLCASSKRRPNTQYFGPGTRLTVL.

The CDR3 protein is CASSQGGLATNYEQYF. As DNA, the CDR3 is TGCGCCAGCAGTCAGGGGGGACTAGCGACCAACTACGAGCAGTACTTC. The chain employs TRBV10-1 and TRBJ2-7; 10 bases are a match to TRBD2. The CDR3 consists of 16 residues. Germline CDR1 reads WNHNN; CDR2 reads SYGVQD (reference sequence). J lost 3 bases, V lost 5 bases, and 10 bases had no gene match.

This chain connects TRBV4-1 to TRBJ2-1; 10 bases agree with TRBD2. V was pared by 6 bases and J by 9 bases, with 11 bases of the junction left unmatched. Germline V gives CDR1 MGHRA, CDR2 YSYEKL. The CDR3 runs to 15 residues. The CDR3 coding sequence is TGCGCCAGCAGACCTACTAGCGGGAAAATGGTTGAGCAGTTCTTC. As protein: CASRPTSGKMVEQFF.

The chain has TRBV28 and TRBJ2-3, with D perhaps TRBD1 (7 bases). V was trimmed by 5 bases and J by 2 bases, leaving 14 bases between them. The CDR3 consists of 15 residues. Germline assignment: CDR1 MDHEN and CDR2 SYDVKM. The CDR3 bases are TGTGCCAGCAGTCAAGGGGGCGGGACCACAGATACGCAGTATTTT. Its translation: CASSQGGGTTDTQYF.

The chain couples TRBV2 to TRBJ2-1; D is ambiguous. Germline-derived CDR1 and CDR2 are SNHLY and FYNNEI. The CDR3 runs 12 residues. V lost 6 bases, J lost 8 bases, and 11 bases lay in between. As DNA, the CDR3 is TGTGCCAGCAGAACACTACAGTATGAGCAGTTCTTC. This gives the protein CASRTLQYEQFF.

The V gene is TRBV2, the J gene TRBJ2-7, with a possible D match to TRBD1 (6 bases). Germline CDR1 and CDR2: SNHLY and FYNNEI. Trimming removed 2 bases from V and 9 bases from J, with 11 bases in between. This CDR3 contains 12 residues. The CDR3 DNA follows: TGTGCCAGCAGTGAAAACGTACAGGGGCAGTACTTC. This sequence encodes CASSENVQGQYF. Full variable domain (rest looked up from reference TRBV2 and TRBJ2-7): EPEVTQTPSHQVTQMGQEVILRCVPISNHLYFYWYRQILGQKVEFLVSFYNNEISEKSEIFDDQFSVERPDGSNFTLKIRSTKLEDSAMYFCASSENVQGQYFGPGTRLTVT.

This chain links TRBV27 with TRBJ2-7, with 8 bases matching TRBD1. The V gene end was trimmed by 6 bases and the J gene end by 6 bases; junction bases not matched to a gene: 10. The CDR3 consists of 14 residues. Per germline, CDR1 MNHEY and CDR2 SMNVEV (reference sequence). This chain's CDR3 is CASSRTGKLSEQYF. Written as DNA, the CDR3 is TGTGCCAGCAGCCGGACAGGGAAACTGAGCGAGCAGTACTTC.

This clone has more than one count but fewer than ten. Since a much larger clone is just one base distant, this may be a read error. The chain joins TRBV6-7 to TRBJ2-2; the D is unclear. TRBV6-7 is classed as an ORF, of uncertain function. The CDR3 consists of 13 residues. V gave up 5 bases and J gave up 3 bases, with 7 bases separating them. DNA of the CDR3: TGTGCCAGCAGTGATAGGGACACCGGGGAGCTGTTTTTT. Translating gives CASSDRDTGELFF.